This T cell receptor beta chain is from a study of T cell responses to AZD1222 COVID-19 vaccine. Study-wide results and caveats: Spike-specific TCR breadth and depth grew following two AZD1222 doses.

Trimming removed 9 bases from V and 1 base from J, with 12 bases in between. This CDR3 has 13 amino acids. Germline V gene lookup returns CDR1 SGHNT and CDR2 YENEEA. For this clone: What it binds is unknown.

The repertoire was sequenced with immunoSEQ multiplex PCR; TCRdb's copy has only in-frame clones and lacks some. Of roughly 97,000 clones in the sample, about 93% were seen once. This chain joins TRBV11-3 and TRBJ1-1; perhaps TRBD1 as D (5 bases). The sample in question was peripheral blood, obtained on day 0 of AZD1222 vaccination. This receptor was obtained from an adult in good health. CDR3 sequence (DNA): TGTGCCAGTATAAGGGGAGCGAACACTGAAGCTTTCTTT. Protein sequence: CASIRGANTEAFF.